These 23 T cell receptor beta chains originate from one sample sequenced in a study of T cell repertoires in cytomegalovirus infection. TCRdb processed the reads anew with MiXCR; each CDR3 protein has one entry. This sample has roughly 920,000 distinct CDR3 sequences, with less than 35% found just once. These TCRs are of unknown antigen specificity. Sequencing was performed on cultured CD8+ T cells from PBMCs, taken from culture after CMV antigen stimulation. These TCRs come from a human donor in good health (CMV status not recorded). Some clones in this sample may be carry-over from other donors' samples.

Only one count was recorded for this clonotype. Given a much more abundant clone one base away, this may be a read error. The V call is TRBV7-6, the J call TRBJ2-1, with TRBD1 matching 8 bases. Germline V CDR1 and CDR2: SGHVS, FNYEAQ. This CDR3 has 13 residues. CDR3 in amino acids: CASGLLDRAEQFF. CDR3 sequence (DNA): TGTGCCAGCGGCTTATTGGACAGGGCTGAGCAGTTCTTC.

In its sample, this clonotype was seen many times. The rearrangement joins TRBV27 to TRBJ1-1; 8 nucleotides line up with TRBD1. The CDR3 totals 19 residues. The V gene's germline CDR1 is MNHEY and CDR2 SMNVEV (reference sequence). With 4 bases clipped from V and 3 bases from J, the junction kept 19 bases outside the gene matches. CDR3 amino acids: CASSSPISGGARFYTEAFF. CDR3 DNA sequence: TGTGCCAGCAGTTCCCCTATCTCAGGGGGCGCTCGGTTTTACACTGAAGCTTTCTTT.

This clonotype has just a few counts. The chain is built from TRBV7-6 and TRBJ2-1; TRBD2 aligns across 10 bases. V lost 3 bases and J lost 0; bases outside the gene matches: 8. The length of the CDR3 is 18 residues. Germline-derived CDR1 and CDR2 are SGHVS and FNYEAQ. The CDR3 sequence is CASSFILAGESSYNEQFF. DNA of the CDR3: TGTGCCAGCAGCTTTATCCTAGCGGGGGAGAGCTCCTACAATGAGCAGTTCTTC.

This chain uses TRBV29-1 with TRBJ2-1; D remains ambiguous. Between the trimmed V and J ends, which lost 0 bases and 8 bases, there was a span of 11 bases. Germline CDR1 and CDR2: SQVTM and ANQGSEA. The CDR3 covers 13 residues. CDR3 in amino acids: CSVEEGIGYEQFF. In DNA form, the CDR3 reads TGCAGCGTTGAAGAGGGGATTGGGTATGAGCAGTTCTTC.

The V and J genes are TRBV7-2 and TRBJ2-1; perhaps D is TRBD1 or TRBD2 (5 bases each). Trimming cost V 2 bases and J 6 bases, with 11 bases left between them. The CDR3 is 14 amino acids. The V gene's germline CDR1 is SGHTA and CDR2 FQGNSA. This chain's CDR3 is CASSLPTGTNEQFF. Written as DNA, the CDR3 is TGTGCCAGCAGCTTACCGACGGGGACCAATGAGCAGTTCTTC.

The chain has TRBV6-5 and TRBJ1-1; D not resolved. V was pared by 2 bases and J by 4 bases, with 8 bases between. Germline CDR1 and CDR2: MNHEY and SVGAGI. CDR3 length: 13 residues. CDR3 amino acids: CASSYDSITEAFF. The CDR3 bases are TGTGCCAGCAGTTACGACTCGATCACTGAAGCTTTCTTT.

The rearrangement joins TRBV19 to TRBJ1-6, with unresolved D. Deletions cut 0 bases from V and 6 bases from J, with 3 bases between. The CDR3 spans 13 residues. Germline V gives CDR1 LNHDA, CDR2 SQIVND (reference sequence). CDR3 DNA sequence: TGTGCCAGTAGTATAGACCTTAATTCACCCCTCCACTTT. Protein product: CASSIDLNSPLHF.

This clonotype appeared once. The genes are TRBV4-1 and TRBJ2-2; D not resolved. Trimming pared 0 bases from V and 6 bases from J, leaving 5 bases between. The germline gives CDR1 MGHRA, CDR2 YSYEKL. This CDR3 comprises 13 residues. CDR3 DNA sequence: TGCGCCAGCAGCCAAGAAGGTCCCGGGGAGCTGTTTTTT. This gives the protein CASSQEGPGELFF.

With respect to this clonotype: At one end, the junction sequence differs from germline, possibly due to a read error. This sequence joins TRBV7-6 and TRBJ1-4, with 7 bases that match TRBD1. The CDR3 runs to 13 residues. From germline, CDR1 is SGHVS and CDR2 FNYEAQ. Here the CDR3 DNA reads TGTGCCGGCAGCTTATGGGACAGAAGCGTAATGTTTTTT. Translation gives CAGSLWDRSVMFF.

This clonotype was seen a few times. The CDR3 DNA is TGTGCCAGCAGTGAAGTGTTAGCGGGGGGGCCCCCCTACAATGAGCAGTTCTTC. Translated, it gives CASSEVLAGGPPYNEQFF. V is TRBV6-1 and J is TRBJ2-1; TRBD2 aligns across 11 bases. The junction had 7 bases not matched to a gene; V was cut back by 1 base and J by 2 bases. CDR3 length: 18 amino acids. Per the germline V gene, CDR1 is MNHNS and CDR2 is SASEGT.

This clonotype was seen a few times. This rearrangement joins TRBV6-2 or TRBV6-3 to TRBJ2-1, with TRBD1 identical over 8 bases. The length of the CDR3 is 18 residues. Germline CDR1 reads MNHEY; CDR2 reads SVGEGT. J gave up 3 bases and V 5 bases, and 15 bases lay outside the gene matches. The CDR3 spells CASSDLPYRGILYNEQFF. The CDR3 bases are TGTGCCAGCAGTGACTTACCATACAGGGGGATCCTCTACAATGAGCAGTTCTTC.

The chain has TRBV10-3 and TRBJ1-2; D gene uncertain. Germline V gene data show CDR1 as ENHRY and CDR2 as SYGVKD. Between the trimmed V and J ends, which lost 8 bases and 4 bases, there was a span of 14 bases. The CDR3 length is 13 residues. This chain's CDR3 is CAIPGETSYGYTF. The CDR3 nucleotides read TGTGCCATCCCGGGAGAAACCTCCTATGGCTACACCTTC.

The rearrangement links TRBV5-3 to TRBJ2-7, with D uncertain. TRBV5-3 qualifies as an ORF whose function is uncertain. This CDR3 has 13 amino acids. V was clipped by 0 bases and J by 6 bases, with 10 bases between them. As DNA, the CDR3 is TGTGCCAGAAGCTTGGGACTTTCGACCGAGCAGTACGTC. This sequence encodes CARSLGLSTEQYV.

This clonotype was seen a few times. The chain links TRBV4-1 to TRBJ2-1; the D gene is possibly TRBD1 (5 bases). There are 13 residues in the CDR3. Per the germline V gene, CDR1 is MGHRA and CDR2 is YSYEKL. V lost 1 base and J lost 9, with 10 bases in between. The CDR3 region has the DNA TGCGCCAGCAGCCAAGGAGTAGACAGTGAGCAGTTCTTC. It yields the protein CASSQGVDSEQFF.

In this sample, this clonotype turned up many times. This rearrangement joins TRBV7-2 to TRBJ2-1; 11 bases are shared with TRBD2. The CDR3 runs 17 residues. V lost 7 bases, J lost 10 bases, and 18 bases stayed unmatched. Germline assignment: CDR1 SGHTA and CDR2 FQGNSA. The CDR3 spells CASTYGGVLAGGSEQFF. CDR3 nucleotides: TGTGCCAGCACCTACGGGGGTGTCCTAGCGGGGGGCTCGGAGCAGTTCTTC.

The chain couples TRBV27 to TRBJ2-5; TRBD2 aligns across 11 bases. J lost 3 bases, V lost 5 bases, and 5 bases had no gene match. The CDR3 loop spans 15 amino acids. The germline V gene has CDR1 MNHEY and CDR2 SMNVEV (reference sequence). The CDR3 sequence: CASSRRLAGKETQYF. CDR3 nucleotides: TGTGCCAGCAGTCGCCGACTAGCGGGGAAAGAGACCCAGTACTTC.

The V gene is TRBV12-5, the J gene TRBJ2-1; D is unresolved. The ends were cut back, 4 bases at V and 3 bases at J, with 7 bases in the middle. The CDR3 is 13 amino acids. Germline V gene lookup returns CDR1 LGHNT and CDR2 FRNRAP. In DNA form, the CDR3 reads TGTGCTAGTGGTTCTATGGGCTACAATGAGCAGTTCTTC. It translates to CASGSMGYNEQFF.

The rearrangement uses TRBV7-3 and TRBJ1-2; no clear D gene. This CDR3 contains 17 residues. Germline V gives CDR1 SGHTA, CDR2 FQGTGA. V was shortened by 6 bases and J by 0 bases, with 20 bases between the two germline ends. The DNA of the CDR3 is TGTGCCAGCAGTTACCCTAGAGGCGGAATCTCTAACTATGGCTACACCTTC. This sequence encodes CASSYPRGGISNYGYTF.

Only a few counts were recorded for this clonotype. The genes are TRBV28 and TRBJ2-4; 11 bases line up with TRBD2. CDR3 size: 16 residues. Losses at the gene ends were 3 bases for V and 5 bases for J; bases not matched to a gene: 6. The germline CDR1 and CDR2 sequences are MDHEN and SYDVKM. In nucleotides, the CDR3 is TGTGCCAGCAGTTTGCCCATACTAGCGGGGGAAAACATTCAGTACTTC. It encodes CASSLPILAGENIQYF.

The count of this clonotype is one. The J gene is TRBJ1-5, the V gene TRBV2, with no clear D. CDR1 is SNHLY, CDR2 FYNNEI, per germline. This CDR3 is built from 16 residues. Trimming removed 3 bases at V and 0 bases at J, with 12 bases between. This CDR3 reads CASSDWGQNSNQPQHF. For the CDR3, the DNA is TGTGCCAGCAGTGACTGGGGTCAGAATAGCAATCAGCCCCAGCATTTT.

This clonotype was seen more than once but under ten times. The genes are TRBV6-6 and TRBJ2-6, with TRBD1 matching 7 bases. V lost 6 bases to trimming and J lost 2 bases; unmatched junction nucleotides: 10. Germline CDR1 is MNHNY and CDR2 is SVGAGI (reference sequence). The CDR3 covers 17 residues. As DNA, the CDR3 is TGTGCCAGCAGGATCGACAGGGATTCGGCTGGGGCCAACGTCCTGACTTTC. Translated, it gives CASRIDRDSAGANVLTF.

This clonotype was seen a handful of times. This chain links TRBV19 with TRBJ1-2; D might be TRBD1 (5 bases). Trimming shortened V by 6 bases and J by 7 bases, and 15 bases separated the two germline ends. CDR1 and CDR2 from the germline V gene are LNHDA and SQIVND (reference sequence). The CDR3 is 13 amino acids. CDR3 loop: CASSFDSGGGYTF. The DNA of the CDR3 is TGTGCCAGTAGCTTTGACAGCGGCGGTGGCTACACCTTC.

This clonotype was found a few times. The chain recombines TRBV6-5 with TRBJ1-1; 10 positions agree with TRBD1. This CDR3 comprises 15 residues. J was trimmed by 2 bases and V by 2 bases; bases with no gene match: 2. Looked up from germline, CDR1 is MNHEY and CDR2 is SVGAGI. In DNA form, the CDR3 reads TGTGCCAGCAGTTACGGACAGGGGGTAAACACTGAAGCTTTCTTT. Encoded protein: CASSYGQGVNTEAFF.